This T cell receptor beta chain was retrieved from a study of Graves' ophthalmopathy and Graves' hyperthyroidism. Across the study: If no ophthalmopathy appeared within 18 months of follow-up, hyperthyroidism was termed stable. Study-level points and caveats: The model forecast ophthalmopathy progression, reaching 60% to 71% sensitivity and about 75% specificity.

For this clonotype: As yet, its antigen is unknown. At one of its ends the junction is not consistent with the germline gene, which may arise from a read error.

The CDR3 covers 13 residues. Germline CDR1 and CDR2: LNHNV and YYDKDF (reference sequence). For repertoire sequencing, the TCR beta CDR3 regions were amplified from RNA transcripts. Investigators did first-round RT-PCR with HTBI primers, then second-round multiplex PCR. TCRdb passed the multiplex PCR reads through MiXCR, listing each CDR3 protein once. The table has 450,000 to 600,000 distinct CDR3 sequences, under 45% seen once. Exclusion applied to patients with other autoimmune diseases, uncontrolled infections, pregnancy or lactation. Establishment of the diagnosis relied upon clinical symptoms, serum thyroxine, TRAb, thyroid ultrasound and orbital computed tomography.

The sample consisted of peripheral blood or thyroid tissue (not recorded which). The chain joins TRBV15 to TRBJ2-7, with a possible D match to TRBD2 (5 bases). The receptor comes from an adult man with Graves' hyperthyroidism. The DNA for the CDR3 is TGTGCCACCAACAGAACCTCTAGCCGCGAGCAGTACTTC. It is translated as CATNRTSSREQYF.